The rows below give T cell receptor beta chains drawn from one sample of a study of cytomegalovirus exposure and HLA in healthy donors. Profiled with immunoSEQ multiplex PCR; TCRdb holds only in-frame clones, not every one. Of about 110,000 clones in the sample, nearly 80% were seen once. Sequencing was carried out using PBMCs. These receptors were collected from a woman aged 30 to 39 in good health and CMV-seronegative. Both conserved end residues are part of each CDR3. Each record gives: J gene, V gene, D gene, clone size, CDR3 DNA, CDR3 protein. D genes are given only for firm matches. Rows may omit the clone size; those that give it use once, few, many or a size class.

J gene: TRBJ1-1; V gene: TRBV5-4; D gene: TRBD1; clone size: .; CDR3 DNA: TGTGCCAGCAGCTCTCCCGCAGGGGGTAACACTGAAGCTTTCTTT; CDR3 protein: CASSSPAGGNTEAFF
J gene: TRBJ2-5; V gene: TRBV4-3; D gene: .; clone size: once; CDR3 DNA: TGCGCCAGCGGCGCCGGGGGTGGGGAGACCCAGTACTTC; CDR3 protein: CASGAGGGETQYF
J gene: TRBJ2-1; V gene: TRBV6-5; D gene: .; clone size: once; CDR3 DNA: TGTGCCAGCAGTTTAGGGAGTGGTGAGCAGTTCTTC; CDR3 protein: CASSLGSGEQFF
J gene: TRBJ2-7; V gene: TRBV30; D gene: TRBD2; clone size: .; CDR3 DNA: TGTGCCTGGAGTGGCGGGAGCGTCAACGAGCAGTACTTC; CDR3 protein: CAWSGGSVNEQYF
J gene: TRBJ2-3; V gene: TRBV2; D gene: TRBD2; clone size: .; CDR3 DNA: TGTGCCAGCAGGGTAGCGGGACACACAGATACGCAGTATTTT; CDR3 protein: CASRVAGHTDTQYF
J gene: TRBJ1-2; V gene: TRBV4-3; D gene: .; clone size: .; CDR3 DNA: TGCGCCAGCAGCCAGGGGCGGGGGCAAGGTGGCTACACCTTC; CDR3 protein: CASSQGRGQGGYTF
J gene: TRBJ2-2; V gene: TRBV5-1; D gene: .; clone size: once; CDR3 DNA: TGCGCCAGCAGCTTCGACACCGGGGAGCTGTTTTTT; CDR3 protein: CASSFDTGELFF
J gene: TRBJ2-7; V gene: TRBV7-2; D gene: TRBD1; clone size: .; CDR3 DNA: TGTGCCAGCAGCTCAAACAGGGGGCCCTACGAGCAGTACTTC; CDR3 protein: CASSSNRGPYEQYF
J gene: TRBJ1-1; V gene: TRBV6-5; D gene: TRBD1; clone size: .; CDR3 DNA: TGTGCCAGCAGCCTCGACAGGGGGAACACTGAAGCTTTCTTT; CDR3 protein: CASSLDRGNTEAFF
J gene: TRBJ2-7; V gene: TRBV29-1; D gene: TRBD2; clone size: .; CDR3 DNA: TGCAGCGCCCGAGGAGCCGCTAGCGGGAGCTACGAGCAGTACTTC; CDR3 protein: CSARGAASGSYEQYF
J gene: TRBJ2-2; V gene: TRBV15; D gene: TRBD1; clone size: .; CDR3 DNA: TGTGCCACCAGCAGGGCCGGGACAGTCTACACCGGGGAGCTGTTTTTT; CDR3 protein: CATSRAGTVYTGELFF
J gene: TRBJ2-5; V gene: TRBV9; D gene: .; clone size: .; CDR3 DNA: TGTGCCAGCAGCGTAGAGGCGGTAGGGGAAGAGACCCAGTACTTC; CDR3 protein: CASSVEAVGEETQYF
J gene: TRBJ1-3; V gene: TRBV7-2; D gene: .; clone size: .; CDR3 DNA: TGTGCCAGCAGCTTATCAGGGGCTGGAAACACCATATATTTT; CDR3 protein: CASSLSGAGNTIYF
J gene: TRBJ2-7; V gene: TRBV27; D gene: TRBD2; clone size: .; CDR3 DNA: TGTGCCAGCAGGTTCGGAGCGGGAGAAACCTACGAGCAGTACTTC; CDR3 protein: CASRFGAGETYEQYF
J gene: TRBJ1-4; V gene: TRBV7-2; D gene: TRBD1; clone size: .; CDR3 DNA: TGTGCCAGCAGCTCCAACCGGGACAGGTCAGAACAACTGTTTTTT; CDR3 protein: CASSSNRDRSEQLFF
J gene: TRBJ2-5; V gene: TRBV7-7; D gene: .; clone size: .; CDR3 DNA: TGTGCTAGCAGCCGGACAGTCCAAGAGACCCAGTACTTC; CDR3 protein: CASSRTVQETQYF
J gene: TRBJ2-7; V gene: TRBV5-1; D gene: TRBD1; clone size: .; CDR3 DNA: TGCGCCAGCAGCCTAATACAGGGGGCCAGCTACGAGCAGTACTTC; CDR3 protein: CASSLIQGASYEQYF
J gene: TRBJ2-1; V gene: TRBV5-1; D gene: TRBD2; clone size: .; CDR3 DNA: TGCGCCAGCAGCCCATGGGGACTAGATTCCATCTCCTCCTACAATGAGCAGTTCTTC; CDR3 protein: CASSPWGLDSISSYNEQFF
J gene: TRBJ2-7; V gene: TRBV28; D gene: .; clone size: .; CDR3 DNA: TGTGCCAGCCGCCGCGGGGACCAAAACTACGAGCAGTACTTC; CDR3 protein: CASRRGDQNYEQYF
J gene: TRBJ1-5; V gene: TRBV4-2; D gene: .; clone size: .; CDR3 DNA: TGTGCCAGCAGCCAAGATACACAGGCATATCAGCCCCAGCATTTT; CDR3 protein: CASSQDTQAYQPQHF
J gene: TRBJ1-1; V gene: TRBV6-4; D gene: .; clone size: .; CDR3 DNA: TGTGCCAGCAGTGTAGATATGAACACTGAAGCTTTCTTT; CDR3 protein: CASSVDMNTEAFF
J gene: TRBJ2-7; V gene: TRBV27; D gene: TRBD1; clone size: .; CDR3 DNA: TGTGCCAGCAGGGGGACAGCCTTCTACGAGCAGTACTTC; CDR3 protein: CASRGTAFYEQYF
J gene: TRBJ2-4; V gene: TRBV7-9; D gene: .; clone size: .; CDR3 DNA: TGTGCCAGCAGCTCCGTCCCGACAGTAGCCAAAAACATTCAGTACTTC; CDR3 protein: CASSSVPTVAKNIQYF
J gene: TRBJ2-1; V gene: TRBV7-2; D gene: TRBD2; clone size: .; CDR3 DNA: TGTGCCAGCAGCTTAACAATAGCGGGGAATGAGCAGTTCTTC; CDR3 protein: CASSLTIAGNEQFF
J gene: TRBJ2-7; V gene: TRBV7-2; D gene: TRBD2; clone size: .; CDR3 DNA: TGTGCCAGCAGCGTCACTAGCGGGAGGGCCATCTCCTACGAGCAGTACTTC; CDR3 protein: CASSVTSGRAISYEQYF
J gene: TRBJ1-2; V gene: TRBV4-3; D gene: .; clone size: .; CDR3 DNA: TGCGCCAGCAGCCACCAGATTAACTATGGCTACACCTTC; CDR3 protein: CASSHQINYGYTF
J gene: TRBJ2-7; V gene: TRBV5-6; D gene: .; clone size: .; CDR3 DNA: TGTGCCAGCAGCTTGGATTCGGCTAGCAGGCCCTACGAGCAGTACTTC; CDR3 protein: CASSLDSASRPYEQYF
J gene: TRBJ2-3; V gene: TRBV6-1; D gene: TRBD2; clone size: .; CDR3 DNA: TGTGCCAGCAGTATGAGCGGGGGGGCCACAGATACGCAGTATTTT; CDR3 protein: CASSMSGGATDTQYF
J gene: TRBJ2-7; V gene: TRBV7-2; D gene: TRBD1; clone size: .; CDR3 DNA: TGTGCCAGCAGCCGCGACAGGGTCGACGAGCAGTACTTC; CDR3 protein: CASSRDRVDEQYF
J gene: TRBJ2-7; V gene: TRBV5-6; D gene: .; clone size: .; CDR3 DNA: TGTGCCAGCAGCTCCCCCTCGGAGCGGGCTGGGATTGAGCAGTACTTC; CDR3 protein: CASSSPSERAGIEQYF
J gene: TRBJ2-3; V gene: TRBV4-1; D gene: TRBD2; clone size: .; CDR3 DNA: TGCGCCAGCAGTCCTAGCGGGGGCTCTAGCACAGATACGCAGTATTTT; CDR3 protein: CASSPSGGSSTDTQYF
J gene: TRBJ2-7; V gene: TRBV28; D gene: .; clone size: .; CDR3 DNA: TGTGCCAGCAGGGATCACCAGGGGTTCGAGCAGTACTTC; CDR3 protein: CASRDHQGFEQYF
J gene: TRBJ2-7; V gene: TRBV29-1; D gene: .; clone size: .; CDR3 DNA: TGCAGCGTTGTACAGGGCCGTAAGTACGAGCAGTACTTC; CDR3 protein: CSVVQGRKYEQYF
J gene: TRBJ1-6; V gene: TRBV19; D gene: .; clone size: .; CDR3 DNA: TGTGCCTCAAGGGAGCGGGACCCTAGGAATTCACCCCTCCACTTT; CDR3 protein: CASRERDPRNSPLHF
J gene: TRBJ2-7; V gene: TRBV6-5; D gene: TRBD1; clone size: .; CDR3 DNA: TGTGCCAGCAGTTGGGGGACAGGGTTAACCTACGAGCAGTACTTC; CDR3 protein: CASSWGTGLTYEQYF
J gene: TRBJ2-5; V gene: TRBV7-9; D gene: .; clone size: few; CDR3 DNA: TGTGCCAGCAGCTCGTTCATCGGGGAGACCCAGTACTTC; CDR3 protein: CASSSFIGETQYF
J gene: TRBJ2-7; V gene: TRBV29-1; D gene: TRBD2; clone size: few; CDR3 DNA: TGCAGCGGAAGGACTAGCGGGATATCCGAGCAGTACTTC; CDR3 protein: CSGRTSGISEQYF
J gene: TRBJ2-1; V gene: TRBV2; D gene: .; clone size: .; CDR3 DNA: TGTGCCAGCAGTGACAGGGGCCCCTACAATGAGCAGTTCTTC; CDR3 protein: CASSDRGPYNEQFF
J gene: TRBJ2-7; V gene: TRBV2; D gene: TRBD2; clone size: .; CDR3 DNA: TGTGCCAGCAGCGGTAGCGGGGGGCCCTCCTACGAGCAGTACTTC; CDR3 protein: CASSGSGGPSYEQYF
J gene: TRBJ2-3; V gene: TRBV29-1; D gene: TRBD2; clone size: .; CDR3 DNA: TGCAGCGTTGAAACCCGGACTAGCGGGGGCCCCGCAGATACGCAGTATTTT; CDR3 protein: CSVETRTSGGPADTQYF
J gene: TRBJ1-1; V gene: TRBV11-2; D gene: TRBD1; clone size: .; CDR3 DNA: TGTGCCAGCAGTCGGACAGGGGGGATGAACACTGAAGCTTTCTTT; CDR3 protein: CASSRTGGMNTEAFF
J gene: TRBJ1-1; V gene: TRBV6-6; D gene: .; clone size: .; CDR3 DNA: TGTGCCAGCAGGGATTTGGGGGGTATAGACACTGAAGCTTTCTTT; CDR3 protein: CASRDLGGIDTEAFF
J gene: TRBJ1-2; V gene: TRBV6-1; D gene: TRBD1; clone size: .; CDR3 DNA: TGTGCCAGCAGTGAAGACAGGGGGCCGGGAGGCTACACCTTC; CDR3 protein: CASSEDRGPGGYTF
J gene: TRBJ1-2; V gene: TRBV28; D gene: TRBD1; clone size: .; CDR3 DNA: TGTGCCAGCCTGTCCACCTCCGGGACAGGGGGTGTTTTGGGCTATGGCTACACCTTC; CDR3 protein: CASLSTSGTGGVLGYGYTF
J gene: TRBJ1-3; V gene: TRBV4-3; D gene: .; clone size: few; CDR3 DNA: TGCGCCAGCAGCCAAGCATCTGGAAACACCATATATTTT; CDR3 protein: CASSQASGNTIYF
J gene: TRBJ2-1; V gene: TRBV28; D gene: .; clone size: once; CDR3 DNA: TGTGCCAGCAGTTTTGCAGGGCTTTACAATGAGCAGTTCTTC; CDR3 protein: CASSFAGLYNEQFF
J gene: TRBJ2-1; V gene: TRBV9; D gene: TRBD2; clone size: .; CDR3 DNA: TGTGCCAGCAGCGTAGCTGGGGAGGCGGGAGGTCCTAGTAGTAACGCGAGGGAGCAGTTCTTC; CDR3 protein: CASSVAGEAGGPSSNAREQFF
J gene: TRBJ1-3; V gene: TRBV29-1; D gene: TRBD1; clone size: .; CDR3 DNA: TGCAGCGTTTCAACAGGGGGCCACTCTGGAAACACCATATATTTT; CDR3 protein: CSVSTGGHSGNTIYF
J gene: TRBJ1-1; V gene: TRBV28; D gene: .; clone size: .; CDR3 DNA: TGTGCCAGCAGTTTAAGCCAGGGGTGGTACACTGAAGCTTTCTTT; CDR3 protein: CASSLSQGWYTEAFF
J gene: TRBJ2-1; V gene: TRBV5-4; D gene: .; clone size: .; CDR3 DNA: TGTGCCAGCAGCTTCGGTACCTACAATGAGCAGTTCTTC; CDR3 protein: CASSFGTYNEQFF
J gene: TRBJ2-5; V gene: TRBV2; D gene: TRBD2; clone size: .; CDR3 DNA: TGTGCCAGCAGTGAACTTGGCGGGAGTTCCCCAGAGACCCAGTACTTC; CDR3 protein: CASSELGGSSPETQYF
J gene: TRBJ1-6; V gene: TRBV28; D gene: TRBD1; clone size: .; CDR3 DNA: TGTGCCAGCAGGATCGACAGGGGTAATTCACCCCTCCACTTT; CDR3 protein: CASRIDRGNSPLHF
J gene: TRBJ1-2; V gene: TRBV13; D gene: .; clone size: .; CDR3 DNA: TGTGCCAGCAGCTTAGCTGGGGAGGGCTATGGCTACACCTTC; CDR3 protein: CASSLAGEGYGYTF
J gene: TRBJ2-5; V gene: TRBV28; D gene: .; clone size: once; CDR3 DNA: TGTGCCAGCAGTTTCGGAGGAGGAGAGACCCAGTACTTC; CDR3 protein: CASSFGGGETQYF
J gene: TRBJ2-1; V gene: TRBV7-2; D gene: TRBD1; clone size: .; CDR3 DNA: TGTGCCAGCAGCAACGGACAGGGGGGTGATGAGCAGTTCTTC; CDR3 protein: CASSNGQGGDEQFF
J gene: TRBJ1-2; V gene: TRBV28; D gene: .; clone size: .; CDR3 DNA: TGTGCCAGCAGGACACCGGCCTATGGCTACACCTTC; CDR3 protein: CASRTPAYGYTF
J gene: TRBJ2-3; V gene: TRBV4-1; D gene: TRBD1; clone size: .; CDR3 DNA: TGCGCCAGCAGCTTACCGGGACAGGGTACAGATACGCAGTATTTT; CDR3 protein: CASSLPGQGTDTQYF
J gene: TRBJ1-5; V gene: TRBV4-1; D gene: TRBD1; clone size: few; CDR3 DNA: TGCGCCAGCAGCCATACGTCCTCGGACAGGGGAGGCAATCAGCCCCAGCATTTT; CDR3 protein: CASSHTSSDRGGNQPQHF
J gene: TRBJ1-2; V gene: TRBV25-1; D gene: TRBD1; clone size: .; CDR3 DNA: TGTGCCAGCGCCACAGGGGGCGCTGGCTACACCTTC; CDR3 protein: CASATGGAGYTF